The 6 T cell receptor beta chains presented below share a single source sample, sequenced in a study of shared clonotypes between healthy human individuals. Only in-frame clones appear in the TCRdb table, and some are missing; sequencing was by immunoSEQ multiplex PCR. Among hundreds of thousands of clones listed, roughly 96% were seen once. Naive CD8 cells were CD45RO-negative, positively selected for CCR7, excluding terminally differentiated effector memory CD45RA+ cells. Sequencing used naive CD8+ T cells sorted from blood. Source of these receptors: a woman younger than 45 in good health.

This rearrangement joins TRBV13 to TRBJ2-7, with D uncertain. The ends were cut back, 0 bases at V and 5 bases at J, with 11 bases in the middle. CDR3 size: 14 residues. Germline V lookup: CDR1 PRHDT, CDR2 FYEKMQ (reference sequence). This CDR3 is CASSLGTRPHEQYF. For the CDR3, the DNA is TGTGCCAGCAGCTTAGGAACCCGACCCCACGAGCAGTACTTC.

This clone was observed once. CDR3 DNA sequence: TGCAGCGCGGTTGCCCTTGCGGGAAGCTCCTACAATGAGCAGTTCTTC. Its translation: CSAVALAGSSYNEQFF. This chain links TRBV29-1 with TRBJ2-1, with D perhaps TRBD2 (6 bases). CDR1 and CDR2 from the germline V gene are SQVTM and ANQGSEA. The germline V and J ends were trimmed by 7 bases and 0 bases, with 19 bases remaining between them. The CDR3 spans 16 residues.

The chain employs TRBV10-2 and TRBJ1-5; tentatively, D is TRBD1 (5 bases). Trimming shortened V by 0 bases and J by 3 bases, and 9 bases separated the two germline ends. The CDR3 has 15 residues. Germline lookup yields CDR1 WSHSY and CDR2 SAAADI. The CDR3 DNA reads TGCGCCAGCAGTGAGTCAGCAGGGATCAATCAGCCCCAGCATTTT. This codes for CASSESAGINQPQHF.

V gene TRBV21-1 combines with J gene TRBJ1-2. TRBV21-1 corresponds to a pseudogene. The CDR3 has 17 residues. The CDR3 sequence: CASSKELRDLLNYGYTF. The CDR3 DNA reads as TGTGCCAGCAGCAAAGAGTTGAGAGACCTTTTAAACTATGGCTACACCTTC.

The V call is TRBV27, the J call TRBJ2-3; 9 bases match TRBD2. CDR3 length equals 17 residues. V was pared by 2 bases and J by 4 bases, with 10 bases of the junction left unmatched. The germline V gene has CDR1 MNHEY and CDR2 SMNVEV (reference sequence). The CDR3 region is CASSLDASGAEADTQYF. CDR3 bases: TGTGCCAGCAGTTTAGATGCTAGCGGGGCCGAGGCAGATACGCAGTATTTT.

The chain links TRBV6-5 to TRBJ1-1; tentative D call: TRBD1 (5 bases). The V gene lost 0 bases and the J gene lost 1 base, with 9 bases spanning the gap. Germline CDR1 and CDR2: MNHEY and SVGAGI. This CDR3 region has 15 residues. CDR3 residues: CASSYSGLTNTEAFF. The CDR3 coding sequence is TGTGCCAGCAGTTACTCGGGACTGACGAACACTGAAGCTTTCTTT.